One and the same sample provided the 22 T cell receptor beta chains below, sequenced in a study of cytomegalovirus exposure and HLA in healthy donors. The study ran its PCR with 60 Vbeta and 13 Jbeta primers. Method: immunoSEQ multiplex PCR; TCRdb's copy keeps in-frame clones and lacks some. The sample contains 150,000 to 200,000 clones, 68% of which appear only once. The specimen sequenced was PBMCs. The receptors here all came from a man aged 50 to 60 in good health and CMV-seronegative.

The chain combines TRBV5-6 with TRBJ1-2; 10 bases are shared with TRBD1. Germline values: CDR1 SGHDT, CDR2 YYEEEE. Trimming removed 4 bases from V and 6 bases from J; junction bases left unmatched: 9. The CDR3 runs to 15 residues. The CDR3 loop reads CASSEGTGEWNGYTF. The CDR3, as DNA: TGTGCCAGCAGCGAAGGGACAGGGGAATGGAATGGCTACACCTTC.

The chain combines TRBV2 with TRBJ2-3, with 11 nucleotides matching TRBD2. The trim removed 6 bases at V and 2 bases at J, leaving 7 bases unmatched. The CDR3 covers 16 residues. CDR1 SNHLY and CDR2 FYNNEI come from the germline V gene. DNA of the CDR3: TGTGCCAGCAGGTTAACTAGCGGGGGACTCACAGATACGCAGTATTTT. Translated: CASRLTSGGLTDTQYF.

The rearrangement joins TRBV9 to TRBJ2-3, with 8 positions matching TRBD1. Germline CDR1 SGDLS, CDR2 YYNGEE. The CDR3 is 17 amino acids. The V segment lost 2 bases and the J segment 2 bases; nucleotides outside the gene matches: 10. The chain's CDR3 is CASSVNQGARPTDTQYF. The CDR3 DNA reads as TGTGCCAGCAGCGTCAATCAGGGGGCGCGCCCCACAGATACGCAGTATTTT.

The genes are TRBV4-1 and TRBJ2-1; TRBD1 matches 9 bases. V was pared by 0 bases and J by 5 bases, with 5 bases of the junction left unmatched. This CDR3 has 16 residues. Germline V gives CDR1 MGHRA, CDR2 YSYEKL. The chain's CDR3 is CASSQERGTGNNEQFF. Written as DNA, the CDR3 is TGCGCCAGCAGCCAAGAAAGAGGGACAGGGAACAATGAGCAGTTCTTC.

The chain couples TRBV5-8 to TRBJ2-2; 9 positions agree with TRBD2. Germline assignment: CDR1 SGHTS and CDR2 YDEGEE. This CDR3 region has 17 residues. With V trimmed by 8 bases and J by 0 bases, 11 bases remained unmatched. The CDR3 spells CASLFLAGSTNTGELFF. CDR3 DNA: TGTGCCAGTCTTTTCCTAGCGGGGTCGACGAACACCGGGGAGCTGTTTTTT.

J is TRBJ1-2 and V is TRBV5-1; a possible D gene is TRBD1 (6 bases). Trimming left V 0 bases short and J 7 bases short, with 13 bases between. Germline V gives CDR1 SGHRS, CDR2 YFSETQ. This CDR3 comprises 14 residues. CDR3 sequence: CASSLESRGSGYTF. The CDR3 region has the DNA TGCGCCAGCAGCTTGGAATCCAGGGGAAGTGGCTACACCTTC.

CDR3 nucleotide sequence: TGTGCCAGCAGTTACGGGGAGGGATTCCGCGAAGCTTTCTTT. Residues: CASSYGEGFREAFF. The rearrangement uses TRBV6-5 and TRBJ1-1, with no clear D. The germline CDR1 and CDR2 sequences are MNHEY and SVGAGI. The V gene lost 2 bases and the J gene lost 8 bases, with 15 bases spanning the gap. CDR3 length: 14 residues.

In DNA form, the CDR3 reads TGCGCCAGCAGTGTTTACAGGGGGGACACTGAAGCTTTCTTT. This codes for CASSVYRGDTEAFF. V usage is TRBV10-2 and J usage is TRBJ1-1; 8 bases match TRBD1. The germline V gene encodes CDR1 WSHSY and CDR2 SAAADI. V dropped 4 bases and J dropped 3; count of bases not matched to a gene: 4. The CDR3 runs to 14 residues.

The chain combines TRBV20-1 with TRBJ2-7; D might be TRBD1 (6 bases). The V gene's germline CDR1 is DFQATT and CDR2 SNEGSKA (reference sequence). The CDR3 contains 11 residues. The ends were cut back, 8 bases at V and 10 bases at J, with 18 bases in the middle. The CDR3 DNA sequence: TGCAGTTCTTCGACAGGCCGACTCCAGTACTTC. As protein: CSSSTGRLQYF.

The rearrangement joins TRBV28 to TRBJ1-3; D remains unclear. Trimming removed 4 bases at V and 1 base at J, with 8 bases between. The CDR3 spans 14 residues. Per germline, CDR1 MDHEN and CDR2 SYDVKM. CDR3 DNA sequence: TGTGCCAGCAGTTCAAGGACTTCTGGAAACACCATATATTTT. This gives the protein CASSSRTSGNTIYF.

V is TRBV7-2 and J is TRBJ1-2, with D possibly being TRBD1 (6 bases). The CDR3 sequence is 14 residues long. Trimming left V 1 base short and J 7 bases short, with 13 bases between. The germline V gene encodes CDR1 SGHTA and CDR2 FQGNSA. CDR3 region: CASSLDGQGFGYTF. CDR3 nucleotide sequence: TGTGCCAGCAGCTTAGACGGTCAGGGGTTTGGCTACACCTTC.

This clone was detected a few times. J is TRBJ2-7 and V is TRBV27; TRBD1 is a possible D gene (6 bases). The CDR3 length is 14 residues. Trimming removed 2 bases at V and 4 bases at J, with 12 bases between. The germline V gene has CDR1 MNHEY and CDR2 SMNVEV (reference sequence). The DNA of the CDR3 is TGTGCCAGCAGTTTAGTAAGGGGGTCTTACGAGCAGTACTTC. This gives the protein CASSLVRGSYEQYF.

V usage is TRBV6-1 and J usage is TRBJ2-3, with D possibly being TRBD2 (6 bases). Germline values: CDR1 MNHNS, CDR2 SASEGT. Trimming took 3 bases from V and 1 from J, leaving 8 bases between them. CDR3 size: 14 residues. Here the CDR3 reads CASSDGGRTDTQYF. The CDR3 bases are TGTGCCAGCAGTGACGGGGGACGCACAGATACGCAGTATTTT.

V gene TRBV6-1 combines with J gene TRBJ1-1; D remains unclear. V was clipped by 7 bases and J by 1 base, with 4 bases between them. The CDR3 runs 11 residues. Looked up from germline, CDR1 is MNHNS and CDR2 is SASEGT. The CDR3 reads CASTGNTEAFF. In DNA, the CDR3 is TGTGCCAGCACAGGGAACACTGAAGCTTTCTTT.

The rearrangement joins TRBV19 to TRBJ1-5, with 8 bases that match TRBD1. The CDR3 has 15 residues. Losses at the gene ends were 8 bases for V and 3 bases for J; bases not matched to a gene: 9. The germline V gene has CDR1 LNHDA and CDR2 SQIVND (reference sequence). In DNA, the CDR3 is TGTGCCAGTCTTGGACAGGGTGGTGCCAATCAGCCCCAGCATTTT. Amino acid sequence: CASLGQGGANQPQHF.

This clone was observed a handful of times. The V call is TRBV6-6, the J call TRBJ2-1, with D maybe TRBD2 (6 bases). Germline CDR1 MNHNY, CDR2 SVGAGI (reference sequence). V lost 0 bases, J lost 7 bases, and 13 bases lay in between. The CDR3 loop spans 15 amino acids. The CDR3 DNA follows: TGTGCCAGCAGTTACTCGAGGGACTCCTCGAATGAGCAGTTCTTC. Translation gives CASSYSRDSSNEQFF.

The V and J genes are TRBV10-3 and TRBJ2-6; D might be TRBD2 (5 bases). V was trimmed by 11 bases and J by 0 bases, leaving 14 bases between them. The CDR3 has 15 residues. Germline V lookup: CDR1 ENHRY, CDR2 SYGVKD. The chain's CDR3 is CAATTGSSGANVLTF. The CDR3 DNA sequence: TGTGCCGCCACGACTGGGAGCTCTGGGGCCAACGTCCTGACTTTC.

V and J are TRBV19 and TRBJ1-5; D remains ambiguous. The V end lost 3 bases, the J end lost 2 bases, and 11 bases lay between the germline ends. The CDR3 loop spans 15 amino acids. Per the germline V gene, CDR1 is LNHDA and CDR2 is SQIVND (reference sequence). CDR3 bases: TGTGCCAGTAGTATTAAAGCAGGCGGCAATCAGCCCCAGCATTTT. Amino acids: CASSIKAGGNQPQHF.

In its sample, this clone was seen once. The chain links TRBV28 to TRBJ2-5; 8 bases are shared with TRBD2. Germline assignment: CDR1 MDHEN and CDR2 SYDVKM. The CDR3 runs to 15 residues. The ends lost 3 bases at V and 0 bases at J; junction bases unmatched: 3. For the CDR3, the DNA is TGTGCCAGCAGTTTTGTGGGACTAGACCAAGAGACCCAGTACTTC. This encodes CASSFVGLDQETQYF.

This clone was seen only once. The chain employs TRBV5-1 and TRBJ2-1; D might be TRBD2 (7 bases). With 6 bases removed from V and 5 bases from J, the gap between germline ends came to 21 bases. Germline V CDR1 and CDR2: SGHRS, YFSETQ. This CDR3 is built from 16 residues. The CDR3 loop is CASTLRTGGRDNEQFF. The CDR3 bases are TGCGCCAGCACCCTGCGGACCGGGGGGCGTGACAATGAGCAGTTCTTC. The full variable domain, its missing parts supplied by reference TRBV5-1 and TRBJ2-1, is KAGVTQTPRYLIKTRGQQVTLSCSPISGHRSVSWYQQTPGQGLQFLFEYFSETQRNKGNFPGRFSGRQFSNSRSEMNVSTLELGDSALYLCASTLRTGGRDNEQFFGPGTRLTVL.

The rearrangement joins TRBV4-1 to TRBJ2-3, with a tentative D call TRBD2 (5 bases). The germline V gene encodes CDR1 MGHRA and CDR2 YSYEKL. Trimming cost V 0 bases and J 15 bases, with 16 bases left between them. The length of the CDR3 is 13 residues. Written as DNA, the CDR3 is TGCGCCAGCAGCCAAGATCTACGGGGTGCCCGTTATTTT. Translating gives CASSQDLRGARYF.

This rearrangement joins TRBV4-2 to TRBJ2-3; D is perhaps TRBD1 (7 bases). Germline CDR1 is LGHNA and CDR2 is YNFKEQ. Trimming took 6 bases from V and 1 from J, leaving 14 bases between them. CDR3 size: 15 residues. In nucleotides, the CDR3 is TGTGCCAGCAGTCACCAGGGGGGTCGCACAGATACGCAGTATTTT. It specifies CASSHQGGRTDTQYF.